These T cell receptor beta chains were read from a single sample in a study of blood T cell repertoires in COVID-19. Method: immunoSEQ multiplex PCR; TCRdb's copy keeps in-frame clones and lacks some. The data contain about 160,000 clones, around four fifths of them singletons. Sequencing was performed on PBMCs or T cells enriched from blood (not recorded which). These receptors all come from a woman aged 45-65 years in a cohort exposed to, infected with or recovered from COVID-19 (not recorded which). Each CDR3 is given with its conserved first and last residue. The order of the fields is clone size, V gene, J gene, D gene, CDR3 protein, CDR3 DNA. A D gene is named only where the DNA matches it firmly. Some rows have no size entry. The others give once, few or many, or a class for an expanded clone.

>NA|TRBV12-3/TRBV12-4|TRBJ1-4|NA
CASSLVEGEKLFF
TGTGCCAGCAGCCTGGTGGAGGGCGAAAAACTGTTTTTT
>NA|TRBV7-2|TRBJ2-4|NA
CASSLEEGGQKLAKNIQYF
TGTGCCAGCAGCTTAGAAGAGGGGGGACAGAAACTAGCCAAAAACATTCAGTACTTC
>NA|TRBV10-3|TRBJ2-2|NA
CAISVMGARDTGELFF
TGTGCCATCAGTGTAATGGGGGCGAGGGACACCGGGGAGCTGTTTTTT
>NA|TRBV1|TRBJ2-7|NA
CTSSQDPTGAYSYEQYF
TGCACCAGCAGCCAAGATCCCACTGGGGCTTACTCCTACGAGCAGTACTTC
>NA|TRBV4-1|TRBJ2-7|TRBD2
CASSQTSFTSGSRYEQYF
TGCGCCAGCAGCCAAACGAGTTTCACTAGCGGGAGTAGGTACGAGCAGTACTTC
>once|TRBV5-1|TRBJ2-3|TRBD2
CARRGGGDTQYF
TGCGCCAGGCGGGGGGGCGGTGATACGCAGTATTTT
>once|TRBV2|TRBJ2-1|TRBD1
CASSDPQDRGLEVNEQFF
TGTGCCAGCAGCGACCCCCAGGACAGGGGGCTTGAGGTAAATGAGCAGTTCTTC
>NA|TRBV5-4|TRBJ2-7|TRBD2
CASSLDGGSGYEQYF
TGTGCCAGCAGCTTGGATGGCGGGAGCGGCTACGAGCAGTACTTC
>NA|TRBV6-6|TRBJ2-1|NA
CASSTQGNEQFF
TGTGCCAGCAGTACTCAGGGCAATGAGCAGTTCTTC
>NA|TRBV7-2|TRBJ1-6|NA
CASANAGGNSPLHF
TGTGCCTCCGCCAATGCGGGGGGAAATTCACCCCTCCACTTT
>NA|TRBV5-1|TRBJ1-4|TRBD1
CASSSSPGTGVEKLFF
TGCGCCAGCAGCAGCAGTCCCGGGACAGGGGTTGAAAAACTGTTTTTT
>NA|TRBV7-2|TRBJ1-1|NA
CASSLDPGSDTEAFF
TGTGCCAGCAGCTTAGATCCGGGTTCTGACACTGAAGCTTTCTTT
>NA|TRBV7-9|TRBJ1-2|NA
CASTPGDGYTF
TGTGCCAGCACCCCGGGGGACGGCTACACCTTC
>once|TRBV27|TRBJ1-6|NA
CASRPAGENSPLHF
TGTGCCAGCAGGCCTGCGGGTGAGAATTCACCCCTCCACTTT
>NA|TRBV30|TRBJ2-3|NA
CAWSVSGGTQYF
TGTGCCTGGAGTGTATCCGGGGGTACGCAGTATTTT
>NA|TRBV25-1|TRBJ2-5|NA
CASRKQGGQETQYF
TGTGCCAGCAGGAAACAGGGGGGGCAAGAGACCCAGTACTTC
>NA|TRBV6-4|TRBJ1-1|NA
CASSVVLSRVTEAFF
TGTGCCAGCAGTGTTGTTTTATCGAGGGTCACTGAAGCTTTCTTT
>NA|TRBV7-9|TRBJ2-3|NA
CASSLKTFSTDTQYF
TGTGCCAGCAGCTTAAAGACATTTAGCACAGATACGCAGTATTTT
>many|TRBV4-3|TRBJ2-3|TRBD2
CASSQGRGATDTQYF
TGCGCCAGCAGCCAAGGGCGGGGGGCCACAGATACGCAGTATTTT
>NA|TRBV7-9|TRBJ2-3|TRBD2
CASSPAGFGTDTQYF
TGTGCCAGCAGCCCAGCGGGGTTTGGCACAGATACGCAGTATTTT
>NA|TRBV5-4|TRBJ2-5|TRBD2
CASSLGGTSGAETQYF
TGTGCCAGCAGCTTGGGCGGGACTAGCGGGGCGGAGACCCAGTACTTC
>NA|TRBV25-1|TRBJ2-2|NA
CASSERGASTGELFF
TGTGCCAGCAGTGAACGGGGGGCCTCTACCGGGGAGCTGTTTTTT
>once|TRBV5-1|TRBJ2-5|TRBD1
CASSGPQGAQGETQYF
TGCGCCAGCAGCGGACCACAGGGGGCGCAGGGAGAGACCCAGTACTTC
>few|TRBV9|TRBJ2-5|TRBD1
CASSDRQGAPPETQYF
TGTGCCAGCAGCGACCGGCAGGGGGCCCCCCCAGAGACCCAGTACTTC
>NA|TRBV27|TRBJ2-3|TRBD2
CASSPVPAGISTDTQYF
TGTGCCAGCAGCCCCGTTCCAGCGGGGATTAGCACAGATACGCAGTATTTT
>few|TRBV10-3|TRBJ1-1|NA
CAISAGETEAFF
TGTGCCATCAGTGCAGGGGAAACTGAAGCTTTCTTT
>NA|TRBV7-8|TRBJ2-1|TRBD2
CASSSLGLAGGALRNEQFF
TGTGCCAGCAGCTCCCTGGGGCTAGCGGGAGGGGCTCTGAGGAATGAGCAGTTCTTC
>NA|TRBV28|TRBJ1-2|TRBD1
CASRDRGGLRGGYTF
TGTGCCAGCAGGGACAGGGGAGGCTTGAGGGGTGGCTACACCTTC
>NA|TRBV28|TRBJ1-4|NA
CASSAIGQLGNEKLFF
TGTGCCAGCAGCGCAATCGGACAGCTTGGTAATGAAAAACTGTTTTTT
>NA|TRBV7-9|TRBJ2-7|TRBD2
CASSLGTSGRWYEQYF
TGTGCCAGCAGCTTAGGGACTAGCGGGAGGTGGTACGAGCAGTACTTC
>few|TRBV6-6|TRBJ1-2|NA
CASTNGDRLDGYTF
TGTGCCAGCACAAACGGAGACAGGCTTGACGGCTACACCTTC
>NA|TRBV6-1|TRBJ2-7|TRBD1
CASSDGLPGTGDEQYF
TGTGCCAGCAGTGATGGTCTTCCCGGGACAGGGGACGAGCAGTACTTC
>once|TRBV3-1/TRBV3-2|TRBJ1-1|NA
CASSLAVYTEAFF
TGTGCCAGCAGCCTTGCGGTTTACACTGAAGCTTTCTTT
>NA|TRBV2|TRBJ2-5|TRBD2
CASSEAGEETQYF
TGTGCCAGCAGTGAGGCGGGGGAAGAGACCCAGTACTTC
>once|TRBV27|TRBJ1-5|NA
CASSLRGPDIYNQPQHF
TGTGCCAGCAGTTTACGTGGGCCAGATATTTATAATCAGCCCCAGCATTTT
>NA|TRBV5-8|TRBJ1-1|NA
CASHRGVYGRTEAFF
TGTGCCAGTCACCGGGGAGTCTATGGGCGGACTGAAGCTTTCTTT
>NA|TRBV16|TRBJ1-5|NA
CASSPSLGRGHQPQHF
TGTGCCAGCAGCCCTTCCCTAGGCAGGGGACACCAGCCCCAGCATTTT
>NA|TRBV10-3|TRBJ2-1|TRBD2
CAIGTSGGKVNEQFF
TGTGCCATCGGGACTAGCGGGGGGAAAGTAAATGAGCAGTTCTTC
>NA|TRBV19|TRBJ2-7|NA
CASSIVGGDGEQYF
TGTGCCAGTAGTATAGTCGGGGGTGATGGCGAGCAGTACTTC
>NA|TRBV19|TRBJ1-2|TRBD1
CASSTTGEHGYTF
TGTGCCAGTAGTACAACAGGGGAACACGGCTACACCTTC
>NA|TRBV19|TRBJ1-2|NA
CASSMEPQTTYYGYTF
TGTGCCAGTAGTATGGAACCGCAGACAACGTACTATGGCTACACCTTC
>NA|TRBV9|TRBJ2-5|TRBD1
CASSPKNRGHGETQYF
TGTGCCAGCAGCCCGAAAAACAGGGGGCATGGAGAGACCCAGTACTTC
>NA|TRBV5-1|TRBJ2-2|NA
CASSLGGQNTGELFF
TGCGCCAGCAGCTTGGGGGGACAAAACACCGGGGAGCTGTTTTTT
>NA|TRBV5-4|TRBJ2-5|NA
CASSLSSSFGRETQYF
TGTGCCAGCAGCTTGTCGTCTAGTTTTGGAAGGGAGACCCAGTACTTC
>NA|TRBV24-1|TRBJ2-1|NA
CATSSPGWAKTTGEQFF
TGTGCCACCAGTTCACCGGGGTGGGCCAAAACCACGGGGGAGCAGTTCTTC
>NA|TRBV7-2|TRBJ2-1|NA
CASSQTASSYNEQFF
TGTGCCAGCAGCCAAACTGCGAGCTCCTACAATGAGCAGTTCTTC